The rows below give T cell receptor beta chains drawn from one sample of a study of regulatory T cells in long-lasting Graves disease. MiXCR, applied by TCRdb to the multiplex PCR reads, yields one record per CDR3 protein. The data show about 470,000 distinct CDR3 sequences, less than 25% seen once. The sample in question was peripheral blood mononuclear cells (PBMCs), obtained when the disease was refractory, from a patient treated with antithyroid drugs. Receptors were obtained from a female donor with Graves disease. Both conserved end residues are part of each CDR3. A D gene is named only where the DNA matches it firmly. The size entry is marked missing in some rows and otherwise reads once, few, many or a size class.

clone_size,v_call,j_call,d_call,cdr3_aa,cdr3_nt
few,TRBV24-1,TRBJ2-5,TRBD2,CATSDPGLAGVETQYF,TGTGCCACCAGTGATCCGGGACTAGCGGGAGTGGAGACCCAGTACTTC
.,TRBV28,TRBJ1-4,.,CASSRTLLTGTNEKLFF,TGTGCCAGCAGCAGAACCCTCCTGACAGGAACTAATGAAAAACTGTTTTTT
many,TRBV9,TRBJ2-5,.,CASSPRVDRWVQTQYF,TGTGCCAGCAGCCCCCGAGTAGACCGTTGGGTACAGACCCAGTACTTC
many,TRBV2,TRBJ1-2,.,CASTTTDQGGYGYTF,TGTGCCAGCACCACTACAGACCAAGGGGGCTATGGCTACACCTTC
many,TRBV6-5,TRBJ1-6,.,CASSYGGANFSPLHF,TGTGCCAGCAGTTACGGGGGCGCTAATTTTTCACCCCTCCACTTT
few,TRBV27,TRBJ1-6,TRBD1,CASSAQGGSSPLHF,TGTGCCAGCAGTGCACAGGGGGGAAGTTCACCCCTCCACTTT
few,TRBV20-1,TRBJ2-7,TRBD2,CSGGTSAHGFAYEQYF,TGCAGTGGAGGGACTAGCGCCCACGGTTTTGCCTACGAGCAGTACTTC
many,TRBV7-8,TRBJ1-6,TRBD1,CASSTDRVYSPLHF,TGTGCCAGCAGCACCGACAGGGTCTATTCACCCCTCCACTTT
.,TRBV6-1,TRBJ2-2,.,CASTPGTGELFF,TGTGCCAGCACCCCGGGGACCGGGGAGCTGTTTTTT
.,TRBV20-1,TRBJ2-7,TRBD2,CSALGLAATYEQYF,TGCAGTGCTCTAGGACTAGCGGCAACCTACGAGCAGTACTTC
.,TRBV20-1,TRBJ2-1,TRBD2,CSASAAGTSPYNEQFF,TGCAGTGCTAGCGCCGCCGGGACTAGCCCCTACAATGAGCAGTTCTTC
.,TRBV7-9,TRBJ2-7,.,CASSLSELSYEQYF,TGTGCCAGCAGCTTGAGCGAACTGAGCTACGAGCAGTACTTC
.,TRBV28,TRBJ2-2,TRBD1,CASSLWQGAPGTGELFF,TGTGCCAGCAGTTTGTGGCAGGGGGCGCCTGGCACCGGGGAGCTGTTTTTT
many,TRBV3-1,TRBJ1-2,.,CASSQDSLRNYGYTF,TGTGCCAGCAGCCAAGACAGTTTACGTAACTATGGCTACACCTTC
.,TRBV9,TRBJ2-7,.,CASSVGAGGSGQYF,TGTGCCAGCAGCGTAGGCGCAGGGGGGTCGGGGCAGTACTTC
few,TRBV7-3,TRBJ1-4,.,CASSAYGGTNEKLFF,TGTGCCAGCAGCGCCTATGGGGGAACTAATGAAAAACTGTTTTTT
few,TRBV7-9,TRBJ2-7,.,CASSFSTPGLEQYF,TGTGCCAGCAGCTTCTCTACCCCGGGTCTAGAGCAGTACTTC
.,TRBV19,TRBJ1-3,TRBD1,CASSPGTGGRDTIYF,TGTGCCAGTAGCCCCGGGACAGGGGGCAGGGACACCATATATTTT
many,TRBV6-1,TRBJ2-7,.,CASNGGSGPYEQYF,TGTGCCAGTAACGGAGGGTCCGGGCCCTACGAGCAGTACTTC
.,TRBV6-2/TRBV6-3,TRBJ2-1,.,CASSYSNYYEQFF,TGTGCCAGCAGTTACTCGAATTACTATGAGCAGTTCTTC
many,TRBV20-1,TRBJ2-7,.,CSAKVALSYEQYF,TGCAGTGCTAAGGTCGCTCTCTCCTACGAGCAGTACTTC
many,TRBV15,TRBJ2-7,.,CATSAGLAPNEQYF,TGTGCCACCAGCGCTGGACTCGCGCCGAACGAGCAGTACTTC
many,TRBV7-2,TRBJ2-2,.,CASSRDGRRPNTGELFF,TGTGCCAGCAGCCGTGATGGTCGGCGTCCGAACACCGGGGAGCTGTTTTTT
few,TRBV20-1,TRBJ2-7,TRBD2,CSARESSGSIYEQYF,TGCAGTGCTAGAGAGTCTAGCGGGAGTATATACGAGCAGTACTTC
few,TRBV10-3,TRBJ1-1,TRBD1,CATANIGRGLNTEAFF,TGTGCCACCGCCAATATTGGCAGGGGGTTGAACACTGAAGCTTTCTTT